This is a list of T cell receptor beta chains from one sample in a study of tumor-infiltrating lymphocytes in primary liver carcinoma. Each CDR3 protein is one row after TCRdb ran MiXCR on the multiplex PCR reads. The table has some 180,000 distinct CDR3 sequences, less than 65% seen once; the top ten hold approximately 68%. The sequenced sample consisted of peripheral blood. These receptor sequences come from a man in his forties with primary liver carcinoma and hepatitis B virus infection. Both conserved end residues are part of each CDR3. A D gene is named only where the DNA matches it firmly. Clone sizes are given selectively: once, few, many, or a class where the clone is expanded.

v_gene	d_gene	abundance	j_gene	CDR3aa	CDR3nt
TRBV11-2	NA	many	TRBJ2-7	CASSPTGKYEQYF	TGTGCCAGCAGCCCGACAGGAAAATACGAGCAGTACTTC
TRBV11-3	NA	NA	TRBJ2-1	CANSPSTWPNEQFF	TGTGCCAACAGCCCCTCGACATGGCCGAATGAGCAGTTCTTC
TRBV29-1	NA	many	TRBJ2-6	CSVREISSGNVLTF	TGCAGCGTCCGAGAGATTTCCTCTGGAAACGTCCTGACTTTC
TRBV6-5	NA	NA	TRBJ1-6	CASGRGLQNSPLHF	TGTGCCAGCGGTAGGGGCTTACAAAATTCACCCCTCCACTTT
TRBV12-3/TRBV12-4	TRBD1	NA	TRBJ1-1	CACSRGTGVGAEAFF	TGTGCCTGCAGTCGGGGAACAGGGGTCGGGGCTGAAGCTTTCTTT
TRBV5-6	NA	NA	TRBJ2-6	CVSSLTAHFSGANVLTF	TGTGTCAGCAGCTTGACAGCTCACTTCTCTGGGGCCAACGTCCTGACTTTC
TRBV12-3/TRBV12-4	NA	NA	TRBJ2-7	CASRPTPTYEQYF	TGTGCCAGCAGACCGACACCGACCTACGAGCAGTACTTC
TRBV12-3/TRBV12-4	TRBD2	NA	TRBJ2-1	CASSFLAGRVNEQFF	TGTGCCAGCAGTTTCCTAGCGGGAAGGGTCAATGAGCAGTTCTTC
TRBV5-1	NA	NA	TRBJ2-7	CASSLRVEGRISEQYF	TGCGCCAGCAGCTTGAGGGTGGAGGGCCGCATAAGCGAGCAGTACTTC
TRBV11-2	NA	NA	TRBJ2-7	CANSLFGGLSYKQYF	TGTGCCAACAGCTTATTTGGAGGGCTCTCCTACAAGCAGTACTTC
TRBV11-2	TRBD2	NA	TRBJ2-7	CASSLMGTSGRFYEQYF	TGTGCCAGCAGCTTGATGGGGACTAGCGGTAGGTTCTACGAGCAGTACTTC
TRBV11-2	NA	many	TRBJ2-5	CASSPSIQETQYF	TGTGCCAGCAGCCCATCGATCCAAGAGACCCAGTACTTC
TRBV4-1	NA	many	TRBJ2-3	CASSQSGQGTDTQYF	TGCGCCAGCAGCCAAAGCGGCCAAGGGACAGATACGCAGTATTTT
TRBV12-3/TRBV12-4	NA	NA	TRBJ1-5	CASSLGASQPQHF	TGTGCCAGCAGTTTAGGAGCGAGCCAGCCCCAGCATTTT
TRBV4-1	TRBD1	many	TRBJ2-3	CASSQVKGAWTDTQYF	TGCGCCAGCAGCCAAGTTAAGGGGGCGTGGACAGATACGCAGTATTTT
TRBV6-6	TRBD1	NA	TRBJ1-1	CASSYPPGGDRDTEAFF	TGTGCCAGCAGTTATCCTCCGGGCGGGGACAGGGACACTGAAGCTTTCTTT